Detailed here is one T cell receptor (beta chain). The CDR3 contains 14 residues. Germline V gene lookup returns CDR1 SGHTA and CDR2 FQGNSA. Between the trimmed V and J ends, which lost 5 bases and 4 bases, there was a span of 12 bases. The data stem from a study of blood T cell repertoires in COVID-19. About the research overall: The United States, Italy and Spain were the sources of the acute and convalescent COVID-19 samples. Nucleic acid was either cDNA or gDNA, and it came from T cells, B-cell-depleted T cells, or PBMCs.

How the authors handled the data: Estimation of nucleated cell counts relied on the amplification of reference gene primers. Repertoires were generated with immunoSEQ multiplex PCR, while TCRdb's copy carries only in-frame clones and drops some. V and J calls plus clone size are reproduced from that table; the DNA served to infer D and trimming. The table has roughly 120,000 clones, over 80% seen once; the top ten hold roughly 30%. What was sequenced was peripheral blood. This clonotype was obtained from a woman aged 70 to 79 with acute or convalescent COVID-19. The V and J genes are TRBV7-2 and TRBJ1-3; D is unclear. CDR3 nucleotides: TGTGCCAGCAGCCCCCCCCCTCTCGGAAACACCATATATTTT. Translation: CASSPPPLGNTIYF.